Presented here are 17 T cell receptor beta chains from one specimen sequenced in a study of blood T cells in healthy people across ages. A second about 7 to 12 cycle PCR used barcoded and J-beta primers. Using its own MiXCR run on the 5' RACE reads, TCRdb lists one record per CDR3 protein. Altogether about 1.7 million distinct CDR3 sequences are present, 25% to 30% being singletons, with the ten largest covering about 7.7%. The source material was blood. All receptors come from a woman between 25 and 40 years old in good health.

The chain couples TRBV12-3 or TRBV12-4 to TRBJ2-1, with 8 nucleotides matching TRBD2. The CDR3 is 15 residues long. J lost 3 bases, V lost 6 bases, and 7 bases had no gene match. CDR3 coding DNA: TGTGCCAGCAGGGAGACGGGGGGGAGCTACAATGAGCAGTTCTTC. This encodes CASRETGGSYNEQFF.

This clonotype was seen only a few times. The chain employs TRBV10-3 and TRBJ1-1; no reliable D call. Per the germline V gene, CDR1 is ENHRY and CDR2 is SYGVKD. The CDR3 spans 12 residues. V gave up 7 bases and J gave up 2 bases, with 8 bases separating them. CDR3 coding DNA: TGTGCCATCACCGACCTTAACACTGAAGCTTTCTTT. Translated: CAITDLNTEAFF.

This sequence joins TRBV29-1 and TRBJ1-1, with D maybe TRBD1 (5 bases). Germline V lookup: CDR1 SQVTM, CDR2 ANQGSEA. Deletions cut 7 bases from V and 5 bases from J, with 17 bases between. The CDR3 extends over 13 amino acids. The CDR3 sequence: CSARTPEMTEAFF. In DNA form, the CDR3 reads TGCAGCGCGCGGACACCGGAGATGACTGAAGCTTTCTTT.

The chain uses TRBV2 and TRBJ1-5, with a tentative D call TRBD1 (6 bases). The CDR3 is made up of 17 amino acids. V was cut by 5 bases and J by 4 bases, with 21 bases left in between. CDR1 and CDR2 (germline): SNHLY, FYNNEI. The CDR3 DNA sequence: TGTGCCAGCAGTTTCTCCGACGGGAACAGGGTAAATCAGCCCCAGCATTTT. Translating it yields CASSFSDGNRVNQPQHF.

The CDR3 sequence: CASAQGTNTGELFF. The CDR3 DNA is TGTGCCAGCGCCCAGGGAACGAACACCGGGGAGCTGTTTTTT. The rearrangement uses TRBV6-5 and TRBJ2-2; maybe TRBD1 (5 bases). V gave up 8 bases and J gave up 0 bases, with 10 bases separating them. The germline V gene encodes CDR1 MNHEY and CDR2 SVGAGI. The CDR3 has 14 amino acids.

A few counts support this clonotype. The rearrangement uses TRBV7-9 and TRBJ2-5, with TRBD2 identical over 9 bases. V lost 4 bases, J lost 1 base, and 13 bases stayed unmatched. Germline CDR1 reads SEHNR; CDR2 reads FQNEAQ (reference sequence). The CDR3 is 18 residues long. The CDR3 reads CASSSRAASGVLQETQYF. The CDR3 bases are TGTGCCAGCAGCTCTAGAGCGGCTAGCGGGGTGCTCCAAGAGACCCAGTACTTC.

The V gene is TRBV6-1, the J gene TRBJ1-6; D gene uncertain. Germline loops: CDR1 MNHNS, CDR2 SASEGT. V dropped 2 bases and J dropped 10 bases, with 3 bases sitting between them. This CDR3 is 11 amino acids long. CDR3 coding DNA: TGTGCCAGCAGTGAACAATCACCCCTCCACTTT. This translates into CASSEQSPLHF.

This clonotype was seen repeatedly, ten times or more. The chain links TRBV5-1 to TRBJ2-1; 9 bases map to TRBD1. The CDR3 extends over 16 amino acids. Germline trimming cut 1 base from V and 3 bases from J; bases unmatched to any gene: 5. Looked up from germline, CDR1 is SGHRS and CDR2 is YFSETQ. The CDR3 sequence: CASSLFGTGNYNEQFF. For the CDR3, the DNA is TGCGCCAGCAGCTTGTTTGGGACAGGGAACTACAATGAGCAGTTCTTC.

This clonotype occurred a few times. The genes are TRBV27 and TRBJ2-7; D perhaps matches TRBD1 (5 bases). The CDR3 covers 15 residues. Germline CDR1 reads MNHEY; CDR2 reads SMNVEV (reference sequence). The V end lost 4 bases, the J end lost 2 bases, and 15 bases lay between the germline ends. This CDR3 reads CASSWIRGLTYEQYF. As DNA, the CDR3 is TGTGCCAGCAGTTGGATAAGGGGTCTTACCTACGAGCAGTACTTC.

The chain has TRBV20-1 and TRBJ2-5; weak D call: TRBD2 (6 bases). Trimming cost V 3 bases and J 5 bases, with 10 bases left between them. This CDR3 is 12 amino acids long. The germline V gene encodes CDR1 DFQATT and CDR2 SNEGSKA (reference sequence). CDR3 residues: CSASGGWETQYF. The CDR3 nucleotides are TGCAGTGCTAGCGGGGGATGGGAGACCCAGTACTTC.

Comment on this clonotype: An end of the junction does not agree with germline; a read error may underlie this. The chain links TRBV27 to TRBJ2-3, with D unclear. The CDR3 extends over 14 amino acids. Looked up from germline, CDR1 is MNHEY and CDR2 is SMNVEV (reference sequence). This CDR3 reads CASSYRYGTDTRYF. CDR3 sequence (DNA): TGTGCCAGCAGTTATCGATACGGCACAGATACGCGGTATTTT.

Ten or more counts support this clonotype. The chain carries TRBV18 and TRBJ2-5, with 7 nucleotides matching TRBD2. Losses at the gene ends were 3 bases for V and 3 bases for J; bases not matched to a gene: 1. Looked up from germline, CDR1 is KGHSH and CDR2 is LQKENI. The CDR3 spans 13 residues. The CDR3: CASSPGLKETQYF. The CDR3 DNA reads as TGTGCCAGCTCACCGGGACTAAAAGAGACCCAGTACTTC. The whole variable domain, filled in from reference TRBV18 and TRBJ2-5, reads NAGVMQNPRHLVRRRGQEARLRCSPMKGHSHVYWYRQLPEEGLKFMVYLQKENIIDESGMPKERFSAEFPKEGPSILRIQQVVRGDSAAYFCASSPGLKETQYFGPGTRLLVL.

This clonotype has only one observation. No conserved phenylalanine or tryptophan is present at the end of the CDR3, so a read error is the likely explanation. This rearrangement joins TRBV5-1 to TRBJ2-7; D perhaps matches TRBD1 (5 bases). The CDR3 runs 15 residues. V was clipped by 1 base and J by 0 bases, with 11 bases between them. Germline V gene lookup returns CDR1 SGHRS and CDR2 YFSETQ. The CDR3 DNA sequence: TGCGCCAGCAGCTTGATGCCAGGGCTCTCCTACGAGCAGTACTAC. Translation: CASSLMPGLSYEQYY.

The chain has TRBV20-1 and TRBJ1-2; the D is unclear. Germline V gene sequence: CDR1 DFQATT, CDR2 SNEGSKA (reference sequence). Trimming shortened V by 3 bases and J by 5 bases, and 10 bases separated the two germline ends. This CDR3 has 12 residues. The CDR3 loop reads CSASAAKYGYTF. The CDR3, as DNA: TGCAGTGCTAGTGCGGCGAAATATGGCTACACCTTC.

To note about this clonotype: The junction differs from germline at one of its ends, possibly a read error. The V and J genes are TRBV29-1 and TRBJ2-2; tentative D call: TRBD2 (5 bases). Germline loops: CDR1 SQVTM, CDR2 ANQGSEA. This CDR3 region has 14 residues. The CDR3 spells CSVDCNQETGERFF. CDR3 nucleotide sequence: TGCAGCGTTGATTGTAATCAAGAGACCGGGGAGCGGTTTTTT.

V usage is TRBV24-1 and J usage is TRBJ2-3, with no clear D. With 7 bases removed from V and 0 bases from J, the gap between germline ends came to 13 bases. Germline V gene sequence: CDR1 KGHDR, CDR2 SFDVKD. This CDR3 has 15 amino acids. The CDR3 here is CATSDPLPSTDTQYF. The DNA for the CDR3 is TGTGCCACCAGCGACCCTTTACCTAGCACAGATACGCAGTATTTT.

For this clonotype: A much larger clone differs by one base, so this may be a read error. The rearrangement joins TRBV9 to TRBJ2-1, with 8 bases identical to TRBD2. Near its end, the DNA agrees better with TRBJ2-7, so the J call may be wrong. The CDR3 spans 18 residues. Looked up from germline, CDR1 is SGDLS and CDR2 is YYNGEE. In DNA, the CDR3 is TGTGCCAGCAGCGACCCAGGCATCGCGGGGGGTAGCTACAATGAGCAGTACTTC. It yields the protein CASSDPGIAGGSYNEQYF.